The clone carrying this TCR beta chain was seen only a few times. Its antigen is not known. Losses at the gene ends were 3 bases for V and 3 bases for J; bases not matched to a gene: 4. Germline lookup yields CDR1 MGHDK and CDR2 SYGVNS. The CDR3 spans 15 residues. This entry comes from a study of response to subunit inactivated influenza vaccine. Study results and limitations: It was suggested by the authors that few new T cells are recruited by each seasonal influenza vaccination.

TCRdb re-called the RT-PCR reads through MiXCR, storing one row per CDR3 protein. The sample lists almost 250,000 distinct CDR3 sequences; approximately 12% were seen once. V gene TRBV25-1 combines with J gene TRBJ2-2, with 7 nucleotides matching TRBD1. The receptor comes from a man aged 45-65 years who received an inactivated influenza vaccine. The specimen was non-naive T cells sorted from PBMCs, collected 14 to 15 days before vaccination. In DNA form, the CDR3 reads TGTGCCAGCAGTGAGGGGCAGGGGGACACCGGGGAGCTGTTTTTT. It translates to CASSEGQGDTGELFF.